This passage covers 23 T cell receptor beta chains from one sample sequenced in a study of blood T cell repertoires in COVID-19. Assay: immunoSEQ multiplex PCR; the TCRdb copy retains only in-frame clones and omits some. The sample carries about half a million clones, roughly 89% recorded once. The sample was peripheral blood. Receptors were obtained from a man aged 18 to 29 with COVID-19, enrolled during active disease.

The chain recombines TRBV24-1 with TRBJ2-1; 9 bases are a match to TRBD1. CDR3 length: 18 amino acids. Germline values: CDR1 KGHDR, CDR2 SFDVKD. With 3 bases clipped from V and 4 bases from J, the junction kept 12 bases outside the gene matches. CDR3 nucleotides: TGTGCCACCAGTGATCCCCGGCCGGGACAGGGATTGTACAATGAGCAGTTCTTC. Translation gives CATSDPRPGQGLYNEQFF.

The genes are TRBV6-5 and TRBJ2-1, with a possible D match to TRBD1 (5 bases). The CDR3 loop spans 14 amino acids. Germline V gives CDR1 MNHEY, CDR2 SVGAGI. V lost 2 bases to trimming and J lost 9 bases, with 14 bases between them. DNA for the CDR3: TGTGCCAGCAGTTACGGCAGGGATCTGACTGAGCAGTTCTTC. Translation gives CASSYGRDLTEQFF.

This chain connects TRBV4-1 to TRBJ2-7, with 7 positions matching TRBD2. The CDR3 contains 14 residues. The V gene end was trimmed by 6 bases and the J gene end by 0 bases; junction bases not matched to a gene: 5. Germline CDR1 MGHRA, CDR2 YSYEKL. The CDR3 is CASSGLEGSYEQYF. Here the CDR3 DNA reads TGCGCCAGCAGTGGACTAGAAGGCTCCTACGAGCAGTACTTC.

As concerns this clone: Other DNA sequences from this sample encode an identical CDR3 as well. V and J are TRBV5-1 and TRBJ2-1; 10 nucleotides line up with TRBD2. V lost 0 bases and J lost 3; bases outside the gene matches: 3. The CDR3 has 16 amino acids. Germline loops: CDR1 SGHRS, CDR2 YFSETQ. CDR3 DNA: TGCGCCAGCAGCTTGGCCGTAGCGGGGGGCTACAATGAGCAGTTCTTC. As protein: CASSLAVAGGYNEQFF.

This clone was detected only once. The chain employs TRBV19 and TRBJ1-6; no firm D call. The germline V gene has CDR1 LNHDA and CDR2 SQIVND (reference sequence). This CDR3 is 13 amino acids long. V lost 1 base, J lost 13 bases, and 11 bases lay in between. The CDR3 DNA reads TGTGCCAGTAGTATAGGTCCACTGGAGCCCCTCCACTTT. It specifies CASSIGPLEPLHF.

This clone was recorded only once. The chain employs TRBV5-4 and TRBJ1-4; D unclear. The CDR3 has 14 residues. V lost 4 bases to trimming and J lost 8 bases, with 15 bases between them. Germline V CDR1 and CDR2: SGHNT, YYREEE (reference sequence). The CDR3 sequence is CASSPVAGGEKLFF. The CDR3 bases are TGTGCCAGCAGCCCGGTCGCAGGTGGAGAAAAACTGTTTTTT.

About this clone: Other DNA sequences in the sample encode the same CDR3. The chain joins TRBV19 to TRBJ1-5; no firm D call. The CDR3 has 14 amino acids. Germline V gene data show CDR1 as LNHDA and CDR2 as SQIVND (reference sequence). The V end lost 1 base, the J end lost 1 base, and 5 bases lay between the germline ends. The CDR3 reads CASSIGQSNQPQHF. The CDR3 DNA reads as TGTGCCAGTAGTATAGGCCAGAGCAATCAGCCCCAGCATTTT.

The chain employs TRBV5-1 and TRBJ2-1; the D is unclear. Germline lookup yields CDR1 SGHRS and CDR2 YFSETQ. This CDR3 has 14 residues. The V gene lost 7 bases and the J gene lost 2 bases, with 13 bases spanning the gap. In DNA, the CDR3 is TGCGCCAGCCCTCCCGGGTCCCCCTACAATGAGCAGTTCTTC. This gives the protein CASPPGSPYNEQFF.

This clone was counted a single time. This chain links TRBV11-3 with TRBJ1-2; D not resolved. The V end was cut by 0 bases, the J end by 2 bases, with 4 bases between. Germline V lookup: CDR1 SGHNT, CDR2 YENEEA. The CDR3 loop spans 13 amino acids. The CDR3 DNA reads TGTGCCAGCAGCTTAGATTTAAACTATGGCTACACCTTC. Protein sequence: CASSLDLNYGYTF.

The chain carries TRBV19 and TRBJ2-2; perhaps TRBD2 as D (5 bases). Trimming left V 3 bases short and J 3 bases short, with 14 bases between. Germline V lookup: CDR1 LNHDA, CDR2 SQIVND (reference sequence). CDR3 length: 16 amino acids. The CDR3 reads CASSIGWRGYTGELFF. Written as DNA, the CDR3 is TGTGCCAGTAGTATCGGCTGGAGAGGGTACACCGGGGAGCTGTTTTTT.

This chain joins TRBV15 and TRBJ2-2; D perhaps matches TRBD1 (6 bases). The CDR3 is 15 residues long. V lost 3 bases, J lost 1 base, and 9 bases lay in between. Germline V gives CDR1 LNHNV, CDR2 YYDKDF (reference sequence). CDR3 DNA: TGTGCCACCAGCAGCCTGACAGGGAACACCGGGGAGCTGTTTTTT. Protein: CATSSLTGNTGELFF.

The genes are TRBV15 and TRBJ1-3; D is perhaps TRBD1 (6 bases). Trimming took off 4 bases at V and 0 bases at J, with 13 bases between the two ends. The CDR3 runs to 16 residues. Looked up from germline, CDR1 is LNHNV and CDR2 is YYDKDF (reference sequence). CDR3 nucleotide sequence: TGTGCCACCAGCAAATCAGGGGCTCTCTCTGGAAACACCATATATTTT. It codes for CATSKSGALSGNTIYF.

V and J are TRBV3-1 (or the pseudogene TRBV3-2) and TRBJ1-6; D unresolved. The CDR3 has 14 residues. Trimming left V 1 base short and J 6 bases short, with 7 bases between. Germline loops: CDR1 LGHDT, CDR2 YNNKEL (reference sequence). CDR3 sequence (DNA): TGTGCCAGCAGCCAAGCGCCAGGTAATTCACCCCTCCACTTT. It encodes CASSQAPGNSPLHF.

The chain's CDR3 is CASSRGLAGVSGANVLTF. DNA for the CDR3: TGTGCCAGCTCAAGAGGACTAGCGGGAGTCTCTGGGGCCAACGTCCTGACTTTC. This chain links TRBV18 with TRBJ2-6; the match to TRBD2 covers 13 bases. The trim removed 5 bases at V and 0 bases at J, leaving 4 bases unmatched. Germline-derived CDR1 and CDR2 are KGHSH and LQKENI. The CDR3 sequence is 18 residues long.

This clone has a single count. The chain couples TRBV13 to TRBJ2-1; 10 nucleotides line up with TRBD2. With V trimmed by 4 bases and J by 3 bases, 9 bases remained unmatched. Per the germline V gene, CDR1 is PRHDT and CDR2 is FYEKMQ (reference sequence). CDR3 length equals 17 residues. CDR3 in DNA: TGTGCCAGCAGCTCTGTGGGGGCTAGCGGGGGCTACAATGAGCAGTTCTTC. Amino acids: CASSSVGASGGYNEQFF.

V and J are TRBV7-8 and TRBJ1-3; 12 bases align to TRBD1. Per the germline V gene, CDR1 is SGHVS and CDR2 is FQNEAQ. This CDR3 contains 16 residues. V trimming: 5 bases; J trimming: 7 bases; junction bases outside the gene matches: 9. The CDR3 DNA is TGTGCCAGCAGCATTACCGGGACAGGGGGCAGGAACACCATATATTTT. It encodes CASSITGTGGRNTIYF.

The J gene is TRBJ2-2, the V gene TRBV4-1, with D possibly being TRBD1 (6 bases). Deletions cut 2 bases from V and 4 bases from J, with 11 bases between. Germline loops: CDR1 MGHRA, CDR2 YSYEKL. The CDR3 runs to 15 residues. This CDR3 is CASSQQTGITGELFF. CDR3 bases: TGCGCCAGCAGCCAACAAACAGGGATCACCGGGGAGCTGTTTTTT.

V and J are TRBV15 and TRBJ2-2; D not certain. CDR1 LNHNV and CDR2 YYDKDF come from the germline V gene (reference sequence). The CDR3 is 14 residues long. The ends were cut back, 6 bases at V and 0 bases at J, with 8 bases in the middle. CDR3 nucleotides: TGTGCCACCAGTACTCCGGCGAACACCGGGGAGCTGTTTTTT. As protein: CATSTPANTGELFF.

V and J are TRBV4-2 and TRBJ2-1, with D perhaps matching TRBD2 (5 bases). This CDR3 has 12 residues. V was clipped by 7 bases and J by 10 bases, with 14 bases between them. CDR1 LGHNA and CDR2 YNFKEQ come from the germline V gene. The CDR3 DNA is TGTGCCAGCACACCGAATAGGAGGGAGCAGTTCTTC. Its protein is CASTPNRREQFF.

The chain is built from TRBV9 and TRBJ2-1, with D unclear. Germline values: CDR1 SGDLS, CDR2 YYNGEE. Trimming shortened V by 2 bases and J by 7 bases, and 19 bases separated the two germline ends. This CDR3 region has 16 residues. In DNA, the CDR3 is TGTGCCAGCAGCGTTAATTCAGGTTCATTTAGTAATGAGCAGTTCTTC. Protein sequence: CASSVNSGSFSNEQFF.

This rearrangement joins TRBV15 to TRBJ1-3; 10 nucleotides line up with TRBD1. The J segment lost 0 bases and the V segment lost 5 bases, leaving 7 bases of the junction unmatched. The CDR3 totals 17 residues. Germline V lookup: CDR1 LNHNV, CDR2 YYDKDF (reference sequence). The CDR3 spells CATSSGTGVNSGNTIYF. The CDR3 DNA reads TGTGCCACCAGCTCTGGGACAGGGGTGAACTCTGGAAACACCATATATTTT.

In nucleotides, the CDR3 is TGTGCCAGCAGCCTCGACAGGGGAGGCAATCAGCCCCAGCATTTT. Translating gives CASSLDRGGNQPQHF. The chain joins TRBV6-5 to TRBJ1-5; 8 nucleotides match TRBD1. V shed 6 bases and J 2 bases; nucleotides not matched to a gene: 6. This CDR3 has 15 amino acids. Germline V CDR1 and CDR2: MNHEY, SVGAGI.

The chain couples TRBV7-9 to TRBJ2-5; D is undetermined. This CDR3 comprises 13 residues. Germline V lookup: CDR1 SEHNR, CDR2 FQNEAQ (reference sequence). Trimming pared 1 base from V and 5 bases from J, leaving 8 bases between. CDR3 region: CASSLVRRETQYF. CDR3 coding DNA: TGTGCCAGCAGCTTAGTGCGGCGGGAGACCCAGTACTTC.